This T cell receptor beta chain derives from a study of blood T cell repertoires in COVID-19. Study-level information: T cells, B-cell-depleted T cells, or PBMCs provided the cDNA or gDNA that served as material.

Authors' processing steps: Reference gene primer amplification gave estimated nucleated cell counts. Measured with immunoSEQ multiplex PCR; TCRdb has only the in-frame clones, and not every one. V and J calls and clone size follow that table, whereas D and trimming were derived from the DNA. There are over 130,000 clones in the sample; approximately 88% occur only once, and around 28% lies in the top ten. This clone was detected only once. This sample also contains other DNA sequences that code for the same CDR3. CDR3 size: 14 residues. Trimming stripped 4 bases from V and 5 bases from J, with 9 bases between. Germline CDR1 reads MNHEY; CDR2 reads SVGAGI.

This chain links TRBV6-5 with TRBJ1-6, with D possibly matching TRBD1 (6 bases). The TCR sequence derives from a human donor in a cohort sampled during active COVID-19. The specimen was peripheral blood. For the CDR3, the DNA is TGTGCCAGCAGTTTAACAGGGAATAATTCACCCCTCCACTTT. Amino acid sequence: CASSLTGNNSPLHF.